The 27 T cell receptor beta chains below all came from one sample that was sequenced in a study of regulatory T cells in long-lasting Graves disease. Arm-PCR of CDR3 regions and iRepertoire HTBI primers were used to build TCR beta libraries. A single record per CDR3 protein comes from TCRdb applying MiXCR to the multiplex PCR reads. The profile shows 300,000 to 400,000 distinct CDR3 sequences, 18% of them singletons. The sample's time point: newly diagnosed GD, antithyroid drugs for less than 3 months. Making the TCR library involved RNA that had been extracted from PBMCs. The sample consisted of peripheral blood mononuclear cells (PBMCs), taken at new diagnosis, from a patient treated with antithyroid drugs. These receptors were taken from a female donor with Graves disease.

This clonotype was observed many times. This chain links TRBV2 with TRBJ2-7; either TRBD1 or TRBD2 may supply D (5 bases each). This CDR3 is 18 amino acids long. CDR1 and CDR2 from the germline V gene are SNHLY and FYNNEI. Trimming stripped 4 bases from V and 1 base from J, with 23 bases between. This chain's CDR3 is CASSGNPRDGGLSYEQYF. For the CDR3, the DNA is TGTGCCAGCAGTGGGAACCCCCGGGACGGAGGATTGTCCTACGAGCAGTACTTC. Supplemented by reference TRBV2 and TRBJ2-7, the full variable domain reads EPEVTQTPSHQVTQMGQEVILRCVPISNHLYFYWYRQILGQKVEFLVSFYNNEISEKSEIFDDQFSVERPDGSNFTLKIRSTKLEDSAMYFCASSGNPRDGGLSYEQYFGPGTRLTVT.

This clonotype was observed many times. The chain combines TRBV7-9 with TRBJ2-5; D unclear. Trimming took off 2 bases at V and 4 bases at J, with 17 bases between the two ends. CDR3 length equals 16 residues. CDR1 and CDR2 (germline): SEHNR, FQNEAQ (reference sequence). Written as DNA, the CDR3 is TGTGCCAGCAGCTTAATTCGCCAGCCGGACGGAGAGACCCAGTACTTC. As protein: CASSLIRQPDGETQYF.

This clonotype was seen many times. The genes are TRBV2 and TRBJ2-1; D is perhaps TRBD1 (6 bases). There are 13 residues in the CDR3. Trimming stripped 3 bases from V and 9 bases from J, with 12 bases between. CDR1 SNHLY and CDR2 FYNNEI come from the germline V gene. This CDR3 is CASSEVKGGEQFF. The DNA of the CDR3 is TGTGCCAGCAGTGAGGTCAAAGGGGGTGAGCAGTTCTTC.

CDR3 in amino acids: CASSLSGGGDTEAFF. For the CDR3, the DNA is TGTGCCAGCAGTTTGTCGGGGGGGGGAGACACTGAAGCTTTCTTT. The genes are TRBV27 and TRBJ1-1, with D possibly TRBD1 on 5 matching bases. The CDR3 contains 15 residues. Deletions cut 3 bases from V and 3 bases from J, with 14 bases between. Germline CDR1 MNHEY, CDR2 SMNVEV (reference sequence).

This clonotype occurred many times. This sequence joins TRBV24-1 and TRBJ2-3; D unresolved. The V and J ends lost 5 bases and 3 bases respectively, with 8 bases between them. CDR1 is KGHDR and CDR2 is SFDVKD in the germline V gene. This CDR3 is built from 13 residues. For the CDR3, the DNA is TGTGCCACCAGTGTTAGTTTGACAGATACGCAGTATTTT. Translated, it gives CATSVSLTDTQYF.

V usage is TRBV20-1 and J usage is TRBJ2-3, with TRBD2 identical over 10 bases. The CDR3 contains 14 residues. Trimming removed 5 bases from V and 9 bases from J; junction bases left unmatched: 11. Germline V CDR1 and CDR2: DFQATT, SNEGSKA (reference sequence). The CDR3 loop is CSAPPLAGVPTQYF. The CDR3 DNA reads TGCAGTGCTCCCCCCCTAGCGGGAGTTCCGACGCAGTATTTT.

The chain is built from TRBV2 and TRBJ2-1; D may be TRBD2 (6 bases). Germline V gene data show CDR1 as SNHLY and CDR2 as FYNNEI. The CDR3 loop spans 14 amino acids. V was shortened by 11 bases and J by 0 bases, with 14 bases between the two germline ends. CDR3 loop: CAGVPGLSYNEQFF. DNA for the CDR3: TGTGCCGGAGTACCGGGACTCTCCTACAATGAGCAGTTCTTC.

This clonotype was seen repeatedly, ten times or more. V gene TRBV27 combines with J gene TRBJ2-1, with TRBD2 matching over 7 bases. CDR1 and CDR2 (germline): MNHEY, SMNVEV (reference sequence). The V segment lost 5 bases and the J segment 7 bases; nucleotides outside the gene matches: 8. The CDR3 spans 14 residues. The CDR3, as DNA: TGTGCCAGCAGTCTACGACTAGCTTGGAATGAGCAGTTCTTC. This gives the protein CASSLRLAWNEQFF.

The genes are TRBV24-1 and TRBJ2-5; TRBD1 might be the D (6 bases). Between the trimmed V and J ends, which lost 4 bases and 6 bases, there was a span of 14 bases. CDR1 is KGHDR, CDR2 SFDVKD, per germline. This CDR3 has 14 residues. CDR3 nucleotide sequence: TGTGCCACCAGTGAGGCAGGGGCCACACAGACCCAGTACTTC. It codes for CATSEAGATQTQYF.

This clonotype appeared many times. This chain joins TRBV2 and TRBJ2-6; 8 bases are shared with TRBD1. Losses at the gene ends were 8 bases for V and 1 base for J; bases not matched to a gene: 13. CDR1 and CDR2 from the germline V gene are SNHLY and FYNNEI. The CDR3 spans 18 residues. CDR3 sequence (DNA): TGTGCCAGCCGGGACAGGAGGGCCCTGGCTTCTGGGGCCAACGTCCTGACTTTC. Amino acids: CASRDRRALASGANVLTF.

At least ten counts were recorded for this clonotype. The chain combines TRBV28 with TRBJ1-4; a weak D match, TRBD1 (6 bases). V was pared by 6 bases and J by 6 bases, with 14 bases between. The length of the CDR3 is 14 residues. Germline CDR1 reads MDHEN; CDR2 reads SYDVKM. The CDR3 spells CASSRGGADEKLFF. CDR3 bases: TGTGCCAGCAGCCGCGGGGGGGCGGATGAAAAACTGTTTTTT.

Ten or more counts support this clonotype. The V gene is TRBV11-2, the J gene TRBJ2-2; 8 bases match TRBD2. With V trimmed by 3 bases and J by 6 bases, 3 bases remained unmatched. Germline-derived CDR1 and CDR2 are SGHAT and FQNNGV. The CDR3 is 14 residues long. CDR3 nucleotide sequence: TGTGCCAGCAGCTTGTGGACTAGCCCCGGGGAGCTGTTTTTT. Translating it yields CASSLWTSPGELFF.

The gene calls are TRBV7-3 and TRBJ2-3, with a weak D call TRBD1 (5 bases). The CDR3 extends over 14 amino acids. V lost 4 bases to trimming and J lost 6 bases, with 14 bases between them. Germline assignment: CDR1 SGHTA and CDR2 FQGTGA. Written as DNA, the CDR3 is TGTGCCAGCAGCTCGCCTGGGTCAGGGGATACGCAGTATTTT. Amino acids: CASSSPGSGDTQYF.

V is TRBV7-2 and J is TRBJ2-5, with TRBD2 as a possible D gene (7 bases). The J call may be mistaken, given a closer DNA end match to TRBJ2-7. CDR1 and CDR2 (germline): SGHTA, FQGNSA. The CDR3 runs to 15 residues. This CDR3 is CASSGPEGGSYEQYF. The CDR3 DNA follows: TGTGCCAGCAGCGGCCCGGAGGGGGGGAGCTACGAGCAGTACTTC.

This clonotype was observed a few times. The chain combines TRBV7-8 with TRBJ2-7, with 9 bases that match TRBD1. The CDR3 is 18 amino acids. Germline assignment: CDR1 SGHVS and CDR2 FQNEAQ. Trimming cost V 5 bases and J 2 bases; bases outside gene matches: 16. The CDR3 spells CASSPKRYPGQGTYEQYF. The DNA of the CDR3 is TGTGCCAGCAGCCCCAAGAGGTACCCGGGACAGGGAACCTACGAGCAGTACTTC.

At least ten counts were recorded for this clonotype. The chain is built from TRBV28 and TRBJ1-4, with D maybe TRBD1 (6 bases). The V gene lost 6 bases and the J gene lost 4 bases, with 18 bases spanning the gap. CDR3 size: 16 residues. The germline gives CDR1 MDHEN, CDR2 SYDVKM. CDR3 DNA sequence: TGTGCCAGCAGACCTAAACCGGGGGCCGGTAATGAAAAACTGTTTTTT. This translates into CASRPKPGAGNEKLFF.

This clonotype appeared many times. The genes are TRBV28 and TRBJ1-5, with TRBD1 matching 8 bases. In germline, CDR1 is MDHEN, CDR2 SYDVKM. V gave up 4 bases and J gave up 3 bases; unmatched junction bases: 5. This CDR3 contains 15 residues. The CDR3 DNA reads as TGTGCCAGCAGTTCCGGGACAGGTTACAATCAGCCCCAGCATTTT. This translates into CASSSGTGYNQPQHF.

This clonotype was counted a few times. This may stem from a read error, because a much larger clone lies one nucleotide away. A read error is likely, as this CDR3 ends without the conserved phenylalanine or tryptophan. This sequence joins TRBV28 and TRBJ2-2; the D gene is possibly TRBD2 (5 bases). The CDR3 totals 16 residues. Trimming took off 4 bases at V and 5 bases at J, with 17 bases between the two ends. Germline CDR1 and CDR2: MDHEN and SYDVKM. The CDR3, as DNA: TGTGCCAGCAGTTCCCTCCACGGACGAGGGACCGGGGAGCTGTTTTCT. Translated, it gives CASSSLHGRGTGELFS.

In its sample, this clonotype was seen a few times. V and J are TRBV6-1 and TRBJ2-3; 7 bases agree with TRBD2. The junction had 17 bases not matched to a gene; V was cut back by 10 bases and J by 4 bases. From germline, CDR1 is MNHNS and CDR2 SASEGT. The length of the CDR3 is 16 residues. The CDR3 reads CATKGSLPREADTQYF. The CDR3 region has the DNA TGTGCCACCAAGGGCAGCCTCCCCCGGGAGGCAGATACGCAGTATTTT.

The chain has TRBV29-1 and TRBJ2-5; D may be TRBD2 (5 bases). CDR1 is SQVTM, CDR2 ANQGSEA, per germline. The ends were cut back, 7 bases at V and 0 bases at J, with 15 bases in the middle. The CDR3 contains 14 residues. The CDR3 DNA follows: TGCAGCGCCCCCCCGGTTAGCGACCAAGAGACCCAGTACTTC. Protein sequence: CSAPPVSDQETQYF.

The chain is built from TRBV29-1 and TRBJ1-4; D not certain. This CDR3 has 12 residues. CDR1 is SQVTM, CDR2 ANQGSEA, per germline. V shed 3 bases and J shed 12 bases, with 14 bases lying between them. Here the CDR3 DNA reads TGCAGCGTTGAGCAAGGAAAGAGGGAACTGTTTTTT. This codes for CSVEQGKRELFF. Based on the CDR3 plus reference TRBV29-1 and TRBJ1-4, the full variable domain is SAVISQKPSRDICQRGTSLTIQCQVDSQVTMMFWYRQQPGQSLTLIATANQGSEATYESGFVIDKFPISRPNLTFSTLTVSNMSPEDSSIYLCSVEQGKRELFFGSGTQLSVL.

Ten or more counts support this clonotype. The gene calls are TRBV7-2 and TRBJ2-7; the D gene is possibly TRBD2 (5 bases). Germline V gives CDR1 SGHTA, CDR2 FQGNSA. The CDR3 spans 14 residues. Trimming removed 2 bases at V and 5 bases at J, with 13 bases between. CDR3 amino acids: CASSLRRTGDEQYF. The CDR3 nucleotides are TGTGCCAGCAGCTTAAGGAGGACGGGTGACGAGCAGTACTTC. The entire variable domain, with the rest obtained from reference TRBV7-2 and TRBJ2-7, is as follows: GAGVSQSPSNKVTEKGKDVELRCDPISGHTALYWYRQSLGQGLEFLIYFQGNSAPDKSGLPSDRFSAERTGGSVSTLTIQRTQQEDSAVYLCASSLRRTGDEQYFGPGTRLTVT.

Ten or more counts support this clonotype. CDR3 loop: CATADSMSPGELFF. In nucleotides, the CDR3 is TGTGCCACCGCGGACTCCATGTCACCCGGGGAGCTGTTTTTT. The chain is built from TRBV27 and TRBJ2-2, with D perhaps matching TRBD2 (5 bases). The CDR3 has 14 amino acids. V was trimmed by 10 bases and J by 6 bases, leaving 18 bases between them. In germline, CDR1 is MNHEY, CDR2 SMNVEV (reference sequence).

Only a few counts were recorded for this clonotype. The V call is TRBV6-1, the J call TRBJ2-2; D possibly matches TRBD1 or TRBD2 (5 bases each). Germline loops: CDR1 MNHNS, CDR2 SASEGT. Trimming left V 7 bases short and J 4 bases short, with 10 bases between. CDR3 length equals 13 residues. The CDR3 nucleotides are TGTGCCAGCATCCCAGGGACCACCGGGGAGCTGTTTTTT. Its protein product is CASIPGTTGELFF.

This clonotype was counted at least ten times. J is TRBJ2-3 and V is TRBV4-2, with D perhaps matching TRBD2 (6 bases). Germline V gene data show CDR1 as LGHNA and CDR2 as YNFKEQ. The CDR3 is 17 amino acids. V was shortened by 0 bases and J by 5 bases, with 18 bases between the two germline ends. This chain's CDR3 is CASSQDQLAGGGDTQYF. In DNA form, the CDR3 reads TGTGCCAGCAGCCAAGATCAACTAGCTGGGGGAGGAGATACGCAGTATTTT.

The sample holds many counts of this clonotype. This chain uses TRBV27 with TRBJ1-2; a possible D gene is TRBD1 (5 bases). The V gene's germline CDR1 is MNHEY and CDR2 SMNVEV (reference sequence). The CDR3 length is 21 residues. The V gene lost 6 bases and the J gene lost 6 bases, with 38 bases spanning the gap. The DNA of the CDR3 is TGTGCCAGCAGCCCGACCCAAGGGACCTCCGGATTGTTTCTGGGTTGGAATGGCTACACCTTC. It is translated as CASSPTQGTSGLFLGWNGYTF.

Only a few counts were recorded for this clonotype. This chain links TRBV15 with TRBJ2-7; perhaps TRBD2 as D (5 bases). Looked up from germline, CDR1 is LNHNV and CDR2 is YYDKDF (reference sequence). The CDR3 length is 17 residues. V was cut by 0 bases and J by 2 bases, with 17 bases left in between. Written as DNA, the CDR3 is TGTGCCACCAGCAGAGATAGAAGCGGAGACCTTACCTACGAGCAGTACTTC. Protein: CATSRDRSGDLTYEQYF. Supplemented by reference TRBV15 and TRBJ2-7, the full variable domain reads DAMVIQNPRYQVTQFGKPVTLSCSQTLNHNVMYWYQQKSSQAPKLLFHYYDKDFNNEADTPDNFQSRRPNTSFCFLDIRSPGLGDTAMYLCATSRDRSGDLTYEQYFGPGTRLTVT.